This T cell receptor beta chain was identified during a study of blood T cell repertoires in COVID-19. Study background: Both acute and convalescent COVID-19 samples were obtained from the United States, Italy and Spain. Sample material is recorded as cDNA or gDNA derived from T cells, B-cell-depleted T cells, or PBMCs.

This CDR3 is built from 18 residues. After removal of 1 base from V and 1 base from J, the junction contained 12 bases not matched to a gene. Germline-derived CDR1 and CDR2 are SGHNT and YENEEA. Libraries were prepared by immunoSEQ multiplex PCR; TCRdb keeps only in-frame clonotypes and omits some of them. Among about 490,000 clones listed, 70% to 90% were seen once. Sequenced material: peripheral blood. This rearrangement joins TRBV11-3 to TRBJ2-7; 8 bases map to TRBD2. The receptor was derived from a human donor in a cohort sampled during active COVID-19. This CDR3 reads CASSLGPISAGASYEQYF. The CDR3 DNA reads as TGTGCCAGCAGCTTAGGTCCGATCTCAGCGGGAGCTTCCTACGAGCAGTACTTC.